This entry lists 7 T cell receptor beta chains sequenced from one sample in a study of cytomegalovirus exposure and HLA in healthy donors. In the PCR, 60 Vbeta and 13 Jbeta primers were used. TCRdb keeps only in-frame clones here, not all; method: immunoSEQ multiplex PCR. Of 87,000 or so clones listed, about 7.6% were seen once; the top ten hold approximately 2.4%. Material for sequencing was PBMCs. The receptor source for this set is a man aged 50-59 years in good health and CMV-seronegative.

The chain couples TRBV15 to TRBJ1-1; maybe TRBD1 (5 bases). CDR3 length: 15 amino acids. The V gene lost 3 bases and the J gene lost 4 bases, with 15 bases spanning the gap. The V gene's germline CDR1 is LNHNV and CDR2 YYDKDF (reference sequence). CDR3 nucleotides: TGTGCCACCAGCAGCCCGGGCCGCGGGGGCACTGAAGCTTTCTTT. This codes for CATSSPGRGGTEAFF.

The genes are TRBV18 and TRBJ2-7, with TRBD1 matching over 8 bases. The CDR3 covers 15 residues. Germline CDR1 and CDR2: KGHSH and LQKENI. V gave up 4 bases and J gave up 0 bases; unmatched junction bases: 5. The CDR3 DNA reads TGTGCCAGCTCACTATGGACAGGGCGCTCCTACGAGCAGTACTTC. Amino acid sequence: CASSLWTGRSYEQYF. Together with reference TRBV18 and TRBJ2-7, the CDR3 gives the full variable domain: NAGVMQNPRHLVRRRGQEARLRCSPMKGHSHVYWYRQLPEEGLKFMVYLQKENIIDESGMPKERFSAEFPKEGPSILRIQQVVRGDSAAYFCASSLWTGRSYEQYFGPGTRLTVT.

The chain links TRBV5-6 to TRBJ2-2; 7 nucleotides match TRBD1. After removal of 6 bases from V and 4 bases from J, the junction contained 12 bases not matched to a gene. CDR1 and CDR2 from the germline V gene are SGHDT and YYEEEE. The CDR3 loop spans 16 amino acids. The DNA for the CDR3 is TGTGCCAGCATCAGGGTAGGGGGCGCGGGCACCGGGGAGCTGTTTTTT. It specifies CASIRVGGAGTGELFF.

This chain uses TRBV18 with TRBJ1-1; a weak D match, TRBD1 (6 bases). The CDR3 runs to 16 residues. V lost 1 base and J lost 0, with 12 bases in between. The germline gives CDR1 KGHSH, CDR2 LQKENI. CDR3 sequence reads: CASSPLKKGVNTEAFF. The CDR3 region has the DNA TGTGCCAGCTCACCACTAAAGAAGGGGGTGAACACTGAAGCTTTCTTT.

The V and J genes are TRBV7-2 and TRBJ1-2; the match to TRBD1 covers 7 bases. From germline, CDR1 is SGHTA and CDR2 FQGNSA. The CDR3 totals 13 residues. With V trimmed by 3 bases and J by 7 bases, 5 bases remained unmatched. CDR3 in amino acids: CASSFSDRVGYTF. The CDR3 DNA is TGTGCCAGCAGCTTTTCCGACAGGGTTGGCTACACCTTC.

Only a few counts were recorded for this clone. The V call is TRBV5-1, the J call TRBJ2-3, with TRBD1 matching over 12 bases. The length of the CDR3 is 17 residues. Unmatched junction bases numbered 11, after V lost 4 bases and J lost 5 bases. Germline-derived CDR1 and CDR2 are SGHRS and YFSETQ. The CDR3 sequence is CASSISGTGGEGDTQYF. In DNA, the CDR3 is TGCGCCAGCAGCATTTCCGGGACAGGGGGCGAAGGAGATACGCAGTATTTT.

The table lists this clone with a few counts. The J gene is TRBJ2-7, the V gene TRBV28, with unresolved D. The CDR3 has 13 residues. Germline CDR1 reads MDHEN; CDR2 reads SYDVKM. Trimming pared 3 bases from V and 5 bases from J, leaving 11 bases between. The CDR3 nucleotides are TGTGCCAGCAGTTTTATAGTTCCCCACGAGCAGTACTTC. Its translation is CASSFIVPHEQYF.